The entry below gives a single TCR beta chain sequence along with its context. Its antigen is still unknown. No base quality information exists; no much larger clone differs at one position. For sequencing of the TCRbeta CDR3 region, genomic DNA was extracted from the sorted cells. The immunoSEQ Assay was used for sequencing of TCRbeta CDR3 regions. TCRdb's version of the immuneACCESS table is confined to in-frame rearrangements and falls short of the full clone set. An unresolved V gene accounts for under half of the shortfall where checked; the remainder is of unknown origin. This sample lists approximately 97,000 clones; roughly nine tenths were detected once. The ten largest account for 5.5% of the sample. The CDR3 contains 13 residues, cysteine and phenylalanine counted. CDR3 DNA is the only sequence kept; it has 39 bases, read in frame from the first base. V gives up 4 bases and J gives up 3 bases, and the segment between their germline ends measures 10 bases. CDR1 and CDR2 were assigned from the germline V gene as SGHRS and YFSETQ.

The sample belongs to a study of OX40 agonist ivuxolimab in advanced cancers. At the level of the whole study: Ivuxolimab, which targeted the costimulatory receptor OX40 (CD134), was an agonistic, fully human IgG2 monoclonal antibody. In the dose-escalation cohort, 82.7% of patients were male, and the mean age was approximately 60 years, with a range of roughly 20 to 80. Intravenous ivuxolimab was administered to patients every 2 weeks at six dose levels: 0.01, 0.1, 0.3, 1.5, 3 and 10 mg/kg. Prior anti-PD-1, anti-PD-L1 or anti-CTLA-4 therapy was permitted, and less than 45% of dose-escalation patients had received checkpoint inhibitors. The paper describes the monotherapy dose-escalation part (N ≈ 52 patients) of the phase I trial of ivuxolimab. Peripheral TCRbeta sequencing aimed to test whether ivuxolimab altered TCR sequence diversity and caused clonal T-cell expansion. Partial responses occurred in three dose-escalation patients, of whom one had hepatocellular carcinoma and two had cutaneous melanoma. Of the approximately 50 patients in dose escalation, about 20 had hepatocellular carcinoma, some 15 had melanoma, 9 had renal cell carcinoma and 9 had head and neck cancer. Study-wide findings and limitations: In the 0.1-3.0 mg/kg groups, partial responders had among the lowest normalized peripheral clonal expansion, particularly in CD8+ T cells. After ivuxolimab, more expanded clones were found on average in CD8+ T cells than in CD4+ T cells. Which antigens the clonally expanded peripheral T cells were specific for was not determined. Clonal expansion of both CD4+ and CD8+ blood T cells was observed from baseline to week 6 at doses 0.1 to 3.0 mg/kg. Low levels of normalized T-cell clonal expansion were also shown by some nonresponding patients.

The trial excluded patients who had a history of autoimmune disease or who were on systemic immunosuppression. Peripheral blood for TCR sequencing was collected from all dose cohorts at baseline, on cycle 4 day 1, and on cycle 7 day 1. The samples were taken from a phase I, first-in-human, multicenter, open-label dose-escalation trial of ivuxolimab. Adults with locally advanced or metastatic melanoma, renal cell carcinoma, hepatocellular carcinoma or head and neck squamous cell carcinoma were enrolled in the trial. Before TCR sequencing, CD4+ T cells and CD8+ T cells were sorted from peripheral blood as separate populations.

The rearranged segments are TRBV5-1 and TRBJ1-1; the D segment cannot be called with confidence. The clonotype comes from an adult with an advanced solid tumor such as melanoma, head and neck, liver or kidney cancer. The sample here was CD4+ or CD8+ T cells sorted from blood, taken in a trial of the OX40 agonist ivuxolimab. The nucleotide sequence reads TGCGCCAGCAGCCTACAGCTTTACACTGAAGCTTTCTTT. Its translation is CASSLQLYTEAFF.